This entry lists 9 T cell receptor beta chains sequenced from one sample in a study of cytomegalovirus exposure and HLA in healthy donors. PCR primers comprised 60 Vbeta and 13 Jbeta primers. The assay was immunoSEQ multiplex PCR, and TCRdb's table has in-frame clones only and misses some. This sample yields around 190,000 clones, of which around 79% are seen a single time; 1.6% belongs to the top ten. The sample comprised PBMCs. The receptors originated from a woman aged 45-60 years in good health and CMV-seronegative.

This clone was observed a few times. The chain links TRBV7-8 to TRBJ2-6; TRBD2 is a possible D gene (6 bases). The V gene's germline CDR1 is SGHVS and CDR2 FQNEAQ. This CDR3 comprises 17 residues. V was cut by 4 bases and J by 0 bases, with 13 bases left in between. CDR3 in amino acids: CASSSPMGGSGANVLTF. CDR3 in DNA: TGTGCCAGCAGCTCACCTATGGGGGGCTCTGGGGCCAACGTCCTGACTTTC.

V is TRBV18 and J is TRBJ1-3; D gene ambiguous. The germline CDR1 and CDR2 sequences are KGHSH and LQKENI. The CDR3 has 16 residues. V lost 4 bases, J lost 0 bases, and 13 bases lay in between. CDR3 sequence: CASSLGESSSGNTIYF. CDR3 sequence (DNA): TGTGCCAGCTCACTTGGAGAGAGTAGCTCTGGAAACACCATATATTTT.

This clone occurred a few times. This chain links TRBV4-2 with TRBJ2-7, with 7 bases that match TRBD2. CDR1 and CDR2 from the germline V gene are LGHNA and YNFKEQ. Unmatched junction bases numbered 7, after V lost 0 bases and J lost 2 bases. There are 16 residues in the CDR3. The CDR3 reads CASSQDRLAVAYEQYF. The CDR3 DNA reads as TGTGCCAGCAGCCAAGATAGGCTAGCGGTAGCCTACGAGCAGTACTTC.

J is TRBJ1-1 and V is TRBV5-5, with TRBD1 matching 8 bases. V shed 0 bases and J 3 bases; nucleotides not matched to a gene: 4. Per the germline V gene, CDR1 is SGHKS and CDR2 is YYEKEE (reference sequence). This CDR3 region has 15 residues. CDR3: CASSLVAGGYTEAFF. As DNA, the CDR3 is TGTGCCAGCAGCTTGGTGGCAGGGGGCTACACTGAAGCTTTCTTT.

The V gene is TRBV6-4, the J gene TRBJ2-2; TRBD2 agrees at 10 bases. V dropped 6 bases and J dropped 0; count of bases not matched to a gene: 4. CDR3 size: 16 residues. CDR1 is MRHNA, CDR2 SNTAGT, per germline. The CDR3 DNA reads TGTGCCAGCAGCTATACTAGCGGGGCGAACACCGGGGAGCTGTTTTTT. Its protein is CASSYTSGANTGELFF.

J is TRBJ2-3 and V is TRBV7-6; D call uncertain. Germline CDR1 SGHVS, CDR2 FNYEAQ. Trimming shortened V by 2 bases and J by 1 base, and 16 bases separated the two germline ends. The CDR3 extends over 17 amino acids. The chain's CDR3 is CASSLSVAVDGTDTQYF. CDR3 DNA sequence: TGTGCCAGCAGCTTAAGTGTTGCAGTTGATGGCACAGATACGCAGTATTTT.

The chain combines TRBV28 with TRBJ2-3; D perhaps matches TRBD1 (5 bases). Germline V gene sequence: CDR1 MDHEN, CDR2 SYDVKM. The CDR3 runs 16 residues. Deletions cut 5 bases from V and 4 bases from J, with 19 bases between. For the CDR3, the DNA is TGTGCCAGCAGTCCCCAAGGGGTCCGGGCCGCAGATACGCAGTATTTT. Amino acids: CASSPQGVRAADTQYF.

This clone appeared a few times. V usage is TRBV27 and J usage is TRBJ2-6; weak D call: TRBD1 (6 bases). V was pared by 6 bases and J by 0 bases, with 15 bases between. This CDR3 region has 17 residues. Germline CDR1 MNHEY, CDR2 SMNVEV (reference sequence). The CDR3 DNA sequence: TGTGCCAGCAGCCAACGGACAGCCCGCTCTGGGGCCAACGTCCTGACTTTC. The encoded protein is CASSQRTARSGANVLTF.

In this sample, this clone turned up a few times. This chain joins TRBV19 and TRBJ2-2; D may be TRBD2 (6 bases). Trimming removed 5 bases at V and 6 bases at J, with 10 bases between. The germline CDR1 and CDR2 sequences are LNHDA and SQIVND (reference sequence). The CDR3 has 13 amino acids. DNA of the CDR3: TGTGCCAGTAGTTGGACTACCCCCGGGGAGCTGTTTTTT. Its protein product is CASSWTTPGELFF.